Listed below are T cell receptor beta chains from one sample, sequenced in a study of T cell responses to AZD1222 COVID-19 vaccine. TCRdb's table, derived via immunoSEQ multiplex PCR, lists solely in-frame clones and lacks some. This sample yields about 180,000 clones, of which 85% to 95% are seen a single time; roughly 1% belongs to the top ten. Material: peripheral blood, obtained 28 days after the second dose of the MenACWY control vaccine. These receptors originate from an adult who received the MenACWY meningococcal vaccine as a control. Both conserved end residues are part of each CDR3. Each record gives: J gene, clone size, V gene, D gene, CDR3 DNA, CDR3 protein. A D gene is named only where the DNA matches it firmly. Clone size is not always given. Where it is, it says once, few, many or a class for expanded clones.

j_gene: TRBJ1-2; abundance: -; v_gene: TRBV19; d_gene: TRBD1; CDR3nt: TGTGCCAGTAGCTCCCTGGGACAGGGGCGCTCCGGCTACACCTTC; CDR3aa: CASSSLGQGRSGYTF
j_gene: TRBJ1-2; abundance: -; v_gene: TRBV19; d_gene: TRBD1; CDR3nt: TGTGCCAGTAGTACCCCAGGGGGCCTGGGTCCCTCTGGCTACACCTTC; CDR3aa: CASSTPGGLGPSGYTF
j_gene: TRBJ2-1; abundance: -; v_gene: TRBV7-2; d_gene: -; CDR3nt: TGTGCCAGCAGCTTTTCAAGGGAGCAGTTCTTC; CDR3aa: CASSFSREQFF
j_gene: TRBJ1-1; abundance: -; v_gene: TRBV24-1; d_gene: TRBD1; CDR3nt: TGTGCCACCAGTGATGACTCGAGCCGGGACAGCCCCCGGAGGGCTTTCTTT; CDR3aa: CATSDDSSRDSPRRAFF
j_gene: TRBJ2-1; abundance: -; v_gene: TRBV5-6; d_gene: -; CDR3nt: TGTGCCAGCAGCCCCCCCGACAGGTACTACAATGAGCAGTTCTTC; CDR3aa: CASSPPDRYYNEQFF
j_gene: TRBJ1-6; abundance: -; v_gene: TRBV12-5; d_gene: -; CDR3nt: TGTGCTAGTGGTTTGGAGGGGGAACCCTATAATTCACCCCTCCACTTT; CDR3aa: CASGLEGEPYNSPLHF
j_gene: TRBJ2-2; abundance: -; v_gene: TRBV4-3; d_gene: -; CDR3nt: TGCGCCAGCAGCCAAAACGGGGGGCGACTAGGCACCGGGGAGCTGTTTTTT; CDR3aa: CASSQNGGRLGTGELFF
j_gene: TRBJ1-1; abundance: -; v_gene: TRBV11-2; d_gene: -; CDR3nt: TGTGCCAGCAGCAACCAACAGGGTAACACTGAAGCTTTCTTT; CDR3aa: CASSNQQGNTEAFF
j_gene: TRBJ2-3; abundance: -; v_gene: TRBV9; d_gene: TRBD2; CDR3nt: TGTGCCAGCAGCACCTGGGTAGCGGGGATCGATACGCAGTATTTT; CDR3aa: CASSTWVAGIDTQYF
j_gene: TRBJ1-2; abundance: -; v_gene: TRBV2; d_gene: TRBD1; CDR3nt: TGTGCCATCTCGGACAGGGAGTATGGCTACACCTTC; CDR3aa: CAISDREYGYTF
j_gene: TRBJ1-1; abundance: -; v_gene: TRBV6-5; d_gene: TRBD1; CDR3nt: TGTGCCAGCAGTTACTCGGGACAGGGGGAGACTGAAGCTTTCTTT; CDR3aa: CASSYSGQGETEAFF
j_gene: TRBJ2-6; abundance: -; v_gene: TRBV7-2; d_gene: -; CDR3nt: TGTGCCAGCAGCTCAAAGACGGGCTCTGGGGCCAACGTCCTGACTTTC; CDR3aa: CASSSKTGSGANVLTF
j_gene: TRBJ2-7; abundance: -; v_gene: TRBV4-2; d_gene: -; CDR3nt: TGTGCCAGCAGCCAAGATCTCGTCCGCGGTTTCTCCTACGAGCAGTACTTC; CDR3aa: CASSQDLVRGFSYEQYF
j_gene: TRBJ1-4; abundance: -; v_gene: TRBV28; d_gene: -; CDR3nt: TGTGCCACCAGTGTCTCCAGGAGTGATGAAAAACTGTTTTTT; CDR3aa: CATSVSRSDEKLFF
j_gene: TRBJ1-4; abundance: -; v_gene: TRBV19; d_gene: -; CDR3nt: TGTGCCAGTAGTATGGGCGGAGGCCGACGGTACGAAAAACTGTTTTTT; CDR3aa: CASSMGGGRRYEKLFF
j_gene: TRBJ2-5; abundance: once; v_gene: TRBV24-1; d_gene: TRBD2; CDR3nt: TGTGCCACCAGTGACACTAGCGGGGGAAAACAAGAGACCCAGTACTTC; CDR3aa: CATSDTSGGKQETQYF
j_gene: TRBJ1-1; abundance: -; v_gene: TRBV18; d_gene: -; CDR3nt: TGTGCCAGCTCACTCTCCGGGACAAATGAAGCTTTCTTT; CDR3aa: CASSLSGTNEAFF
j_gene: TRBJ1-2; abundance: -; v_gene: TRBV9; d_gene: -; CDR3nt: TGTGCCAGCAGCGTAGACAAGGGGCGAAACTATGGCTACACCTTC; CDR3aa: CASSVDKGRNYGYTF
j_gene: TRBJ1-1; abundance: -; v_gene: TRBV2; d_gene: -; CDR3nt: TGTGCCAGCAGTGAAGGGGCCGTCCCAAGGAACACTGAAGCTTTCTTT; CDR3aa: CASSEGAVPRNTEAFF
j_gene: TRBJ2-3; abundance: once; v_gene: TRBV27; d_gene: TRBD2; CDR3nt: TGTGCCACAAGGCAGGGACTAGCGTTCACAGATACGCAGTATTTT; CDR3aa: CATRQGLAFTDTQYF
j_gene: TRBJ1-4; abundance: -; v_gene: TRBV5-1; d_gene: -; CDR3nt: TGCGCCAGCAGCTTGGCAGCAACTAATGAAAAACTGTTTTTT; CDR3aa: CASSLAATNEKLFF
j_gene: TRBJ2-5; abundance: -; v_gene: TRBV3-1/TRBV3-2; d_gene: -; CDR3nt: TGTGCCAGCAGCCGGATCCGGTTTCCCGTTAGGGAGACCCAGTACTTC; CDR3aa: CASSRIRFPVRETQYF
j_gene: TRBJ2-7; abundance: -; v_gene: TRBV11-2; d_gene: TRBD1; CDR3nt: TGTGCCAGCAGCATTCCCGGGACAGGGTCCCACGAGCAGTACTTC; CDR3aa: CASSIPGTGSHEQYF
j_gene: TRBJ1-2; abundance: -; v_gene: TRBV12-3/TRBV12-4; d_gene: TRBD1; CDR3nt: TGTGCCAGCAGAGCGGGACAGAACTATGGCTACACCTTC; CDR3aa: CASRAGQNYGYTF
j_gene: TRBJ2-1; abundance: -; v_gene: TRBV6-5; d_gene: TRBD2; CDR3nt: TGTGCCAGCAGTTACTCGGCTAGCGGGTCTCTTGAGCAGTTCTTC; CDR3aa: CASSYSASGSLEQFF
j_gene: TRBJ1-2; abundance: -; v_gene: TRBV29-1; d_gene: -; CDR3nt: TGCAGCGTTGAAGGGGGCGTAGGGAATGGCTACACCTTC; CDR3aa: CSVEGGVGNGYTF
j_gene: TRBJ1-6; abundance: -; v_gene: TRBV11-2; d_gene: -; CDR3nt: TGTGCCAGCAGCTTAGGGAGGGGGGCGAAGAATTCACCCCTCCACTTT; CDR3aa: CASSLGRGAKNSPLHF
j_gene: TRBJ2-7; abundance: -; v_gene: TRBV5-1; d_gene: -; CDR3nt: TGCGCCAGCAGCTTGGCCTCCGGGACTGAGAGCTCCTACGAGCAGTACTTC; CDR3aa: CASSLASGTESSYEQYF
j_gene: TRBJ1-2; abundance: -; v_gene: TRBV12-3/TRBV12-4; d_gene: -; CDR3nt: TGTGCCAGCAGCAGTCAGACTGGGGGCTACACCTTC; CDR3aa: CASSSQTGGYTF
j_gene: TRBJ1-1; abundance: -; v_gene: TRBV29-1; d_gene: TRBD1; CDR3nt: TGCAGCGTTCGTCAGGGGGGGACTGAAGCTTTCTTT; CDR3aa: CSVRQGGTEAFF
j_gene: TRBJ1-2; abundance: -; v_gene: TRBV7-8; d_gene: -; CDR3nt: TGTGCCAGCAGCCCTATGGGGGCCGCCACAGCGTACACCTTC; CDR3aa: CASSPMGAATAYTF
j_gene: TRBJ2-3; abundance: -; v_gene: TRBV12-3/TRBV12-4; d_gene: -; CDR3nt: TGTGCCAGCAGTATATATAGCACAGATACGCAGTATTTT; CDR3aa: CASSIYSTDTQYF
j_gene: TRBJ1-2; abundance: -; v_gene: TRBV5-1; d_gene: -; CDR3nt: TGCGCCAGCAGCTTGGATTTGCCCAGGGTGGGTGGCTACACCTTC; CDR3aa: CASSLDLPRVGGYTF
j_gene: TRBJ2-2; abundance: -; v_gene: TRBV7-2; d_gene: TRBD2; CDR3nt: TGTGCCAGCAGCTTAGGGACTAGTAAAAACACCGGGGAGCTGTTTTTT; CDR3aa: CASSLGTSKNTGELFF
j_gene: TRBJ1-2; abundance: -; v_gene: TRBV15; d_gene: TRBD1; CDR3nt: TGTGCCACCAGCAGAACACCCGCAGGGGGCGGAAGCTATGGCTACACCTTC; CDR3aa: CATSRTPAGGGSYGYTF
j_gene: TRBJ1-2; abundance: -; v_gene: TRBV5-1; d_gene: TRBD1; CDR3nt: TGCGCCAGCAGCTTGGATGCGACAGGGGGGGCCGTGCGTGGCTACACCTTC; CDR3aa: CASSLDATGGAVRGYTF
j_gene: TRBJ1-1; abundance: -; v_gene: TRBV4-1; d_gene: -; CDR3nt: TGCGCCAGCAGCCAACCATCTGTCCGGGACACCACCTTGAACACTGAAGCTTTCTTT; CDR3aa: CASSQPSVRDTTLNTEAFF
j_gene: TRBJ1-2; abundance: -; v_gene: TRBV28; d_gene: -; CDR3nt: TGTGCCAGCAGCCCAAGAGGGGGTGGCTACACCTTC; CDR3aa: CASSPRGGGYTF
j_gene: TRBJ1-1; abundance: -; v_gene: TRBV30; d_gene: -; CDR3nt: TGTGCCTGGAGCGCAGGGAGGGGTAGGCACACTGAAGCTTTCTTT; CDR3aa: CAWSAGRGRHTEAFF
j_gene: TRBJ1-6; abundance: once; v_gene: TRBV5-1; d_gene: TRBD1; CDR3nt: TGCGCCAGCAGCCTACAGGGGGCAGATAATTCACCCCTCCACTTT; CDR3aa: CASSLQGADNSPLHF
j_gene: TRBJ1-3; abundance: -; v_gene: TRBV4-2; d_gene: TRBD1; CDR3nt: TGTGCCAGCAGCCAGGGGACAGGGAGGGCCTCTGGAAACACCATATATTTT; CDR3aa: CASSQGTGRASGNTIYF
j_gene: TRBJ1-2; abundance: -; v_gene: TRBV6-5; d_gene: -; CDR3nt: TGTGCCAGCAGCGATCTCAATGGTGGCTACACCTTC; CDR3aa: CASSDLNGGYTF
j_gene: TRBJ2-3; abundance: once; v_gene: TRBV7-9; d_gene: -; CDR3nt: TGTGCCAGCGTGCAGACAGCGATCAGCACAGATACGCAGTATTTT; CDR3aa: CASVQTAISTDTQYF
j_gene: TRBJ2-5; abundance: -; v_gene: TRBV7-9; d_gene: TRBD1; CDR3nt: TGTGCCAGCAGCTTAACAGGGGGCAGGGGAGAGACCCAGTACTTC; CDR3aa: CASSLTGGRGETQYF